These T cell receptor beta chains were read from a single sample in a study of shared clonotypes between healthy human individuals. The assay was immunoSEQ multiplex PCR, and TCRdb's table has in-frame clones only and misses some. Of 2 million or so clones listed, 90% to 95% are singletons. Sequenced input: naive CD4+ T cells sorted from blood. The receptor source for this set is a man in his late teens or twenties in good health. Both conserved end residues are part of each CDR3. A D gene is named only where the DNA matches it firmly. Size tells how often a clone was seen (once, few, many) or the class of an expanded clone, and some rows leave it out.

TRBV6-1	TRBD1	TRBJ1-2	-	TGTGCCAGCAATCCAGGGGGCGCACAGTACTATGGCTACACCTTC	CASNPGGAQYYGYTF
TRBV18	-	TRBJ1-2	-	TGTGCCAGCTCACCGGACTCCAACTATGGCTACACCTTC	CASSPDSNYGYTF
TRBV28	TRBD1	TRBJ1-1	-	TGTGCCAGCAGTCTAAGACAGGGGGTAAGGACTGAAGCTTTCTTT	CASSLRQGVRTEAFF
TRBV5-1	-	TRBJ2-7	-	TGCGCCAGCAGCTTGCTCGAGGGAGCTGTTTACGAGCAGTACTTC	CASSLLEGAVYEQYF
TRBV7-8	-	TRBJ1-5	-	TGTGCCAGCAGCTTAGCCCCTGATCAGCCCCAGCATTTT	CASSLAPDQPQHF
TRBV2	TRBD1	TRBJ2-7	-	TGTGCCAGCAGGGACAGGGGCGCTCCGGGGGAGCAGTACTTC	CASRDRGAPGEQYF
TRBV10-3	-	TRBJ2-5	-	TGTGCCATCAGTGGCGCCCTGCAAGAGACCCAGTACTTC	CAISGALQETQYF
TRBV27	TRBD2	TRBJ2-7	few	TGTGCCAGCAGTTTTCGGGGAGCGGGAGGCCAGGAGCAGTACTTC	CASSFRGAGGQEQYF
TRBV30	-	TRBJ2-7	-	TGTGCCTGGAATCTGTATGGCCCAGGCTACGAGCAGTACTTC	CAWNLYGPGYEQYF
TRBV30	TRBD1	TRBJ2-5	-	TGTGCCTGGAGGGGACAGCTCCAAGAGACCCAGTACTTC	CAWRGQLQETQYF
TRBV11-3	TRBD2	TRBJ2-3	-	TGTGCCAGCAGCCAGTCTAGCGGGGGCACAGATACGCAGTATTTT	CASSQSSGGTDTQYF
TRBV7-2	-	TRBJ1-5	-	TGTGCCAGCAGCTTATTTAATCAGCCCCAGCATTTT	CASSLFNQPQHF
TRBV6-1	-	TRBJ2-3	-	TGTGCCAGCAGACTAGCAGGAGTCACAGATACGCAGTATTTT	CASRLAGVTDTQYF
TRBV10-3	-	TRBJ1-2	-	TGTGCCATCAGTGATATCGGTCCGGCGGACTATGGCTACACCTTC	CAISDIGPADYGYTF
TRBV11-2	-	TRBJ2-4	-	TGTGCCAGCAGCTTTGGTGGGCTAGCCCTAGCCAAAAACATTCAGTACTTC	CASSFGGLALAKNIQYF
TRBV7-2	-	TRBJ1-2	-	TGTGCCAGCAGCTTTGGGTTCTATGGCTACACCTTC	CASSFGFYGYTF
TRBV25-1	TRBD1	TRBJ2-1	-	TGTGCCAGCGTTGGGACAGGGGGCCCCCACAATGAGCAGTTCTTC	CASVGTGGPHNEQFF
TRBV2	TRBD1	TRBJ1-1	-	TGTGCCAGCACGGGACAGGGGGAATTGGCTGAAGCTTTCTTT	CASTGQGELAEAFF
TRBV19	-	TRBJ1-1	once	TGTGCCAGTAGTGGCCGACAGTTGGGGAACACTGAAGCTTTCTTT	CASSGRQLGNTEAFF
TRBV6-1	TRBD1	TRBJ2-3	-	TGTGCCAGCAGTGAAAGGGGCACAGGGGAACGATACACAGATACGCAGTATTTT	CASSERGTGERYTDTQYF
TRBV7-2	-	TRBJ2-2	-	TGTGCCAGCAGCCCATCCCAGCGGTTAGGATACTCCGGGGAGCTGTTTTTT	CASSPSQRLGYSGELFF
TRBV7-9	TRBD2	TRBJ2-3	-	TGTGCCAGCAGCGAGGGACTACTATCCACAGATACGCAGTATTTT	CASSEGLLSTDTQYF
TRBV6-1	-	TRBJ2-7	-	TGTGCCAGCAGTATAACCCCCCAGTTCGACGAGCAGTACTTC	CASSITPQFDEQYF
TRBV4-1	TRBD1	TRBJ2-2	-	TGCGCCAGCAGCCGCCTGCCCCCGGGACAGGGACACACCGGGGAGCTGTTTTTT	CASSRLPPGQGHTGELFF
TRBV7-9	-	TRBJ1-5	-	TGTGCCAGCAGCCTGGCAGGGTTAAGCAATCAGCCCCAGCATTTT	CASSLAGLSNQPQHF
TRBV30	TRBD1	TRBJ2-6	-	TGTGCCTGGAGCAATTTAGGAGGGACAGGGGGCACTGGGGCCAACGTCCTGACTTTC	CAWSNLGGTGGTGANVLTF
TRBV2	TRBD1	TRBJ2-5	-	TGTGCCAGCAGTGTAGACAGGGGGCGCTTGGAGACCCAGTACTTC	CASSVDRGRLETQYF
TRBV5-3	-	TRBJ1-5	-	TGTGCCAGAAGCTTCAGCATGGGGGAAACACAGCCCCAGCATTTT	CARSFSMGETQPQHF
TRBV18	TRBD1	TRBJ1-2	-	TGTGCCAGCTCATCCCGACAGGGAGGAGACTATGGCTACACCTTC	CASSSRQGGDYGYTF
TRBV7-9	-	TRBJ1-4	-	TGTGCCAGCAGCTTAGGGGGCCTTAATGAAAAACTGTTTTTT	CASSLGGLNEKLFF
TRBV10-3	TRBD2	TRBJ2-7	-	TGTGCCATCTCGCCGGGAAGCGGGAGGGTTTCCGAGCAGTACTTC	CAISPGSGRVSEQYF
TRBV6-5	TRBD2	TRBJ2-1	-	TGTGCCAGCAGGAGGGGACTAGCGCTCGGGCTAGAGCAGTTCTTC	CASRRGLALGLEQFF
TRBV18	-	TRBJ1-2	-	TGTGCCAGCTCACCACCCACAGTTAACTATGGCTACACCTTC	CASSPPTVNYGYTF
TRBV5-4	-	TRBJ1-1	-	TGTGCCAGCAGCCCGAGGACGGCGAACACTGAAGCTTTCTTT	CASSPRTANTEAFF
TRBV10-1	-	TRBJ1-6	-	TGCGCCTGCGCCGGGCCCTCCTATAATTCACCCCTCCACTTT	CACAGPSYNSPLHF